Listed below are T cell receptor beta chains from one sample, sequenced in a study of blood T cell repertoires in COVID-19. The repertoire was sequenced with immunoSEQ multiplex PCR; TCRdb's copy has only in-frame clones and lacks some. Altogether about 200,000 clones are present, approximately 78% being singletons, with the ten largest covering around 8%. The sequenced material came from peripheral blood. Receptors were obtained from a woman older than 75 with COVID-19, enrolled during active disease. Both conserved end residues are part of each CDR3. A D gene is named only where the DNA matches it firmly. A row's size may be missing; if present it is once, few, many or a size class.

clone_size: -
d_call: -
v_call: TRBV7-9
j_call: TRBJ1-2
cdr3_aa: CASSSQGAAYGYTF
cdr3_nt: TGTGCCAGCAGCTCGCAGGGCGCCGCCTATGGCTACACCTTC

clone_size: medium-sized
d_call: TRBD2
v_call: TRBV24-1
j_call: TRBJ2-1
cdr3_aa: CATSDYASGGHNEQFF
cdr3_nt: TGTGCCACCAGTGATTACGCTAGCGGAGGACACAATGAGCAGTTCTTC

clone_size: -
d_call: TRBD1
v_call: TRBV7-2
j_call: TRBJ1-5
cdr3_aa: CASSFTGGNQPQHF
cdr3_nt: TGTGCCAGCAGTTTCACAGGGGGCAATCAGCCCCAGCATTTT

clone_size: -
d_call: TRBD1
v_call: TRBV7-2
j_call: TRBJ2-7
cdr3_aa: CASSSTRPGKGTGGYEQYF
cdr3_nt: TGTGCCAGCAGCTCAACCCGGCCCGGGAAAGGGACAGGGGGCTACGAGCAGTACTTC

clone_size: -
d_call: TRBD1
v_call: TRBV24-1
j_call: TRBJ1-6
cdr3_aa: CATSDSDRCENSPLHF
cdr3_nt: TGTGCCACCAGTGATTCGGACAGGTGCGAAAATTCACCCCTCCACTTT

clone_size: -
d_call: TRBD2
v_call: TRBV6-1
j_call: TRBJ2-1
cdr3_aa: CASRGSGDYNEQFF
cdr3_nt: TGTGCCAGCAGGGGCAGCGGGGACTACAATGAGCAGTTCTTC

clone_size: -
d_call: TRBD1
v_call: TRBV6-7
j_call: TRBJ1-1
cdr3_aa: CASSYEEGARETEAFF
cdr3_nt: TGTGCCAGCAGTTACGAGGAGGGGGCGAGGGAGACTGAAGCTTTCTTT

clone_size: -
d_call: TRBD1
v_call: TRBV5-1
j_call: TRBJ1-2
cdr3_aa: CASSLGQTGVAYGYTF
cdr3_nt: TGCGCCAGCAGCTTGGGCCAGACAGGGGTTGCCTATGGCTACACCTTC

clone_size: -
d_call: -
v_call: TRBV30
j_call: TRBJ2-4
cdr3_aa: CAWRGPGGNIQYF
cdr3_nt: TGTGCCTGGAGGGGTCCGGGTGGTAACATTCAGTACTTC

clone_size: few
d_call: TRBD1
v_call: TRBV11-2
j_call: TRBJ1-1
cdr3_aa: CASSWSSTPGGEAFF
cdr3_nt: TGTGCCAGCAGCTGGAGTTCTACCCCAGGGGGTGAAGCTTTCTTT

clone_size: -
d_call: -
v_call: TRBV4-1
j_call: TRBJ1-2
cdr3_aa: CASSHLQGLQYGYTF
cdr3_nt: TGCGCCAGCAGCCACTTACAGGGCCTTCAATATGGCTACACCTTC

clone_size: -
d_call: -
v_call: TRBV6-5
j_call: TRBJ2-7
cdr3_aa: CASSRTAYEQYF
cdr3_nt: TGTGCCAGCAGCCGGACTGCCTACGAGCAGTACTTC

clone_size: -
d_call: -
v_call: TRBV15
j_call: TRBJ2-5
cdr3_aa: CATSRDVQETQYF
cdr3_nt: TGTGCCACCAGCAGAGACGTGCAAGAGACCCAGTACTTC

clone_size: -
d_call: TRBD1
v_call: TRBV5-5
j_call: TRBJ1-2
cdr3_aa: CASSTEQGAGGYTF
cdr3_nt: TGTGCCAGCAGCACCGAACAGGGGGCGGGTGGCTACACCTTC

clone_size: -
d_call: TRBD1
v_call: TRBV5-1
j_call: TRBJ1-1
cdr3_aa: CASSPPGTANTEAFF
cdr3_nt: TGCGCCAGCAGCCCCCCCGGGACAGCGAACACTGAAGCTTTCTTT

clone_size: -
d_call: -
v_call: TRBV3-1/TRBV3-2
j_call: TRBJ1-2
cdr3_aa: CASTQGTRSYTF
cdr3_nt: TGTGCCAGCACCCAGGGGACACGGAGCTACACCTTC

clone_size: -
d_call: -
v_call: TRBV7-2
j_call: TRBJ1-5
cdr3_aa: CASSLDRNQPQHF
cdr3_nt: TGTGCCAGCAGCTTGGACAGAAATCAGCCCCAGCATTTT

clone_size: -
d_call: -
v_call: TRBV18
j_call: TRBJ1-1
cdr3_aa: CASSPRTARGDTEAFF
cdr3_nt: TGTGCCAGCTCACCGCGGACAGCCCGGGGGGACACTGAAGCTTTCTTT

clone_size: -
d_call: -
v_call: TRBV18
j_call: TRBJ1-1
cdr3_aa: CASSPPWDSKSAFF
cdr3_nt: TGTGCCAGCTCACCACCCTGGGACTCGAAGTCTGCTTTCTTT

clone_size: -
d_call: -
v_call: TRBV5-1
j_call: TRBJ1-2
cdr3_aa: CASSSGLEDGYTF
cdr3_nt: TGCGCCAGCAGCTCGGGACTAGAGGATGGCTACACCTTC

clone_size: -
d_call: TRBD2
v_call: TRBV24-1
j_call: TRBJ2-1
cdr3_aa: CATSGEGTKQFF
cdr3_nt: TGTGCCACCAGTGGGGAGGGGACTAAGCAGTTCTTC

clone_size: -
d_call: TRBD2
v_call: TRBV11-2
j_call: TRBJ2-2
cdr3_aa: CASSLYQGLAYTGELFF
cdr3_nt: TGTGCCAGCAGCTTATACCAGGGACTAGCGTACACCGGGGAGCTGTTTTTT

clone_size: -
d_call: TRBD1
v_call: TRBV6-5
j_call: TRBJ1-2
cdr3_aa: CASSYLTGGRYGYTF
cdr3_nt: TGTGCCAGCAGTTATCTTACAGGGGGCCGGTATGGCTACACCTTC

clone_size: -
d_call: -
v_call: TRBV6-5
j_call: TRBJ1-6
cdr3_aa: CASSYSLDSFNSPLHF
cdr3_nt: TGTGCCAGCAGTTACTCGTTGGACAGTTTTAATTCACCCCTCCACTTT

clone_size: -
d_call: -
v_call: TRBV7-2
j_call: TRBJ2-6
cdr3_aa: CASSQTRLNRASGANVLTF
cdr3_nt: TGTGCCAGCAGCCAAACCCGACTCAACAGGGCGTCTGGGGCCAACGTCCTGACTTTC

clone_size: -
d_call: TRBD1
v_call: TRBV18
j_call: TRBJ1-3
cdr3_aa: CASSPSGGSSGNTIYF
cdr3_nt: TGTGCCAGCTCACCGTCAGGGGGCTCTTCTGGAAACACCATATATTTT

clone_size: -
d_call: TRBD1
v_call: TRBV5-1
j_call: TRBJ1-3
cdr3_aa: CASSTGQESSGNTIYF
cdr3_nt: TGCGCCAGCAGCACGGGACAGGAAAGCTCTGGAAACACCATATATTTT

clone_size: few
d_call: -
v_call: TRBV6-5
j_call: TRBJ1-3
cdr3_aa: CASRRENTIYF
cdr3_nt: TGTGCCAGCCGACGGGAAAACACCATATATTTT

clone_size: -
d_call: TRBD2
v_call: TRBV3-1/TRBV3-2
j_call: TRBJ2-7
cdr3_aa: CASSQGLAGEYEQYF
cdr3_nt: TGTGCCAGCAGCCAAGGGTTAGCGGGAGAGTACGAGCAGTACTTC

clone_size: -
d_call: TRBD1
v_call: TRBV18
j_call: TRBJ1-2
cdr3_aa: CASSLGTGSGRGYTF
cdr3_nt: TGTGCCAGCTCACTCGGGACAGGGTCTGGTAGGGGCTACACCTTC

clone_size: few
d_call: -
v_call: TRBV2
j_call: TRBJ2-3
cdr3_aa: CASSELRSTDTQYF
cdr3_nt: TGTGCCAGCAGTGAGTTACGGAGCACAGATACGCAGTATTTT

clone_size: -
d_call: -
v_call: TRBV9
j_call: TRBJ1-1
cdr3_aa: CASSTIMNTEAFF
cdr3_nt: TGTGCCAGCAGTACTATCATGAACACTGAAGCTTTCTTT

clone_size: -
d_call: -
v_call: TRBV5-4
j_call: TRBJ2-4
cdr3_aa: CASSLAGTDIQYF
cdr3_nt: TGTGCCAGCAGCTTGGCAGGTACGGACATTCAGTACTTC

clone_size: -
d_call: -
v_call: TRBV9
j_call: TRBJ1-1
cdr3_aa: CASSVDRGSTEAFF
cdr3_nt: TGTGCCAGCAGCGTAGATAGGGGTAGCACTGAAGCTTTCTTT

clone_size: -
d_call: TRBD1
v_call: TRBV18
j_call: TRBJ2-7
cdr3_aa: CASSLGTGGNDEQYF
cdr3_nt: TGTGCCAGCTCACTCGGAACAGGGGGCAACGACGAGCAGTACTTC

clone_size: -
d_call: TRBD1
v_call: TRBV6-2/TRBV6-3
j_call: TRBJ2-6
cdr3_aa: CASSKTGTGANVLTF
cdr3_nt: TGTGCCAGCAGCAAGACAGGGACTGGGGCCAACGTCCTGACTTTC

clone_size: -
d_call: TRBD1
v_call: TRBV9
j_call: TRBJ1-1
cdr3_aa: CASSPDRASSEAFF
cdr3_nt: TGTGCCAGCAGCCCTGACAGGGCGAGCTCTGAAGCTTTCTTT

clone_size: -
d_call: -
v_call: TRBV7-2
j_call: TRBJ2-1
cdr3_aa: CASSLRVYNEQFF
cdr3_nt: TGTGCCAGCAGCTTAAGAGTCTACAATGAGCAGTTCTTC

clone_size: few
d_call: -
v_call: TRBV9
j_call: TRBJ2-1
cdr3_aa: CASSAAGSSYNEQFF
cdr3_nt: TGTGCCAGCAGCGCTGCGGGAAGCTCCTACAATGAGCAGTTCTTC

clone_size: -
d_call: TRBD2
v_call: TRBV20-1
j_call: TRBJ2-3
cdr3_aa: CSASGASGRFTDTQYF
cdr3_nt: TGCAGTGCTAGTGGGGCTAGCGGGAGATTCACAGATACGCAGTATTTT

clone_size: -
d_call: -
v_call: TRBV2
j_call: TRBJ1-5
cdr3_aa: CASTTEINQPQHF
cdr3_nt: TGTGCCAGCACGACAGAAATCAATCAGCCCCAGCATTTT

clone_size: -
d_call: -
v_call: TRBV5-4
j_call: TRBJ2-2
cdr3_aa: CASSLALANTGELFF
cdr3_nt: TGTGCCAGCAGCTTGGCCCTAGCGAACACCGGGGAGCTGTTTTTT

clone_size: -
d_call: TRBD2
v_call: TRBV15
j_call: TRBJ2-5
cdr3_aa: CATSRGLAEETQYF
cdr3_nt: TGTGCCACCAGCAGAGGACTAGCGGAAGAGACCCAGTACTTC

clone_size: -
d_call: -
v_call: TRBV19
j_call: TRBJ1-6
cdr3_aa: CATQDSSYNSPLHF
cdr3_nt: TGTGCCACTCAGGACAGCTCCTATAATTCACCCCTCCACTTT

clone_size: -
d_call: -
v_call: TRBV13
j_call: TRBJ2-1
cdr3_aa: CASSSHDRLDGEQFF
cdr3_nt: TGTGCCAGCAGCTCCCATGATCGACTAGACGGTGAGCAGTTCTTC

clone_size: -
d_call: TRBD1
v_call: TRBV6-2/TRBV6-3
j_call: TRBJ2-7
cdr3_aa: CASSWTLRGQAVYEQYF
cdr3_nt: TGTGCCAGCAGTTGGACTTTAAGGGGACAGGCGGTTTACGAGCAGTACTTC

clone_size: -
d_call: TRBD1
v_call: TRBV29-1
j_call: TRBJ1-2
cdr3_aa: CSARTGGTYGYTF
cdr3_nt: TGCAGCGCTAGGACAGGGGGAACTTATGGCTACACCTTC

clone_size: -
d_call: TRBD2
v_call: TRBV4-1
j_call: TRBJ2-1
cdr3_aa: CASSQGVTSGRAQEQFF
cdr3_nt: TGCGCCAGCAGCCAAGGGGTCACTAGCGGGAGGGCCCAAGAGCAGTTCTTC